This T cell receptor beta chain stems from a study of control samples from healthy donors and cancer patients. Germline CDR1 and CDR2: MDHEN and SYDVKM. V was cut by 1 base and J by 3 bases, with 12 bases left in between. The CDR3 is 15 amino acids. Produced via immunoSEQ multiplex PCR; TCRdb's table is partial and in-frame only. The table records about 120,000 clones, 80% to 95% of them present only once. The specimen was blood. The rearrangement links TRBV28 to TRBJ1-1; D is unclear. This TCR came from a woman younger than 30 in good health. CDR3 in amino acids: CASSLFSSTHTEAFF. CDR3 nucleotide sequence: TGTGCCAGCAGTTTATTTTCGTCCACGCACACTGAAGCTTTCTTT.